What follows is one T cell receptor beta chain and its context. The CDR3 length is 14 residues. Germline CDR1 reads SGHTS; CDR2 reads YDEGEE. The trim removed 4 bases at V and 8 bases at J, leaving 5 bases unmatched. The data originate from a study of blood T cell repertoires in COVID-19. Study context: The study drew acute and convalescent COVID-19 samples from the United States, Italy and Spain.

Repertoires were generated with immunoSEQ multiplex PCR, while TCRdb's copy carries only in-frame clones and drops some. The sample lists about 140,000 clones; approximately 87% were seen once. Sequencing was performed on peripheral blood. V and J are TRBV5-8 and TRBJ1-4; 10 nucleotides line up with TRBD1. This TCR was sampled from a middle-aged woman with acute or convalescent COVID-19. The CDR3 loop is CASSQDRGREKLFF. CDR3 nucleotides: TGTGCCAGCAGCCAAGACAGGGGGCGAGAAAAACTGTTTTTT.